These T cell receptor beta chains were read from a single sample in a study of blood T cell repertoires in COVID-19. Some clones are missing from TCRdb's copy, which holds only in-frame ones; the method was immunoSEQ multiplex PCR. In the table there are more than 400,000 clones, roughly 88% of which are singletons. Material for sequencing was PBMCs or T cells enriched from blood (not recorded which). These receptors all come from a man in his late teens or twenties who had recovered from COVID-19. CDR3s include the opening cysteine and the closing phenylalanine or tryptophan. D genes are given only for firm matches. A clone size is listed for some rows: how often the clone was seen (once, few, many), or a class if it is expanded.

J gene,clone size,D gene,V gene,CDR3 DNA,CDR3 protein
TRBJ2-4,few,TRBD1,TRBV7-2,TGTGCCAGCAGCCGTGGGGACAGGGAGGTTGACATTCAGTACTTC,CASSRGDREVDIQYF
TRBJ1-3,.,TRBD1,TRBV18,TGTGCCAGCTCCCAGCCAGGGGGCTCTGGAAACACCATATATTTT,CASSQPGGSGNTIYF
TRBJ2-7,.,TRBD2,TRBV9,TGTGCCAGCAGCGGGAGCGGGAGTGACGGCGTCCAGCAGTACTTC,CASSGSGSDGVQQYF
TRBJ1-2,.,TRBD1,TRBV7-2,TGTGCCAGCAGCCAACCAGGGGGTAGGGGCTACACCTTC,CASSQPGGRGYTF
TRBJ1-2,.,.,TRBV28,TGTGCCAGCACGACAGGCTATGGCTACACCTTC,CASTTGYGYTF
TRBJ2-7,.,TRBD2,TRBV5-1,TGCGCCAGCAGCGTCCAGGGACTAGCGGGGGAGCAGTACTTC,CASSVQGLAGEQYF
TRBJ1-6,.,TRBD1,TRBV2,TGTGCCAGCAGGCTGGGACAGGGGGTTTCACCCCTCCACTTT,CASRLGQGVSPLHF
TRBJ1-5,.,.,TRBV21-1,TGTGCCAGCCGCGAGTCGGGGTTGCAGCCCCAGCATTTT,CASRESGLQPQHF
TRBJ1-4,.,.,TRBV7-6,TGTGCCAGCAGCCCCGGACTAGGGGAGCGGGCTAATGAAAAACTGTTTTTT,CASSPGLGERANEKLFF
TRBJ2-3,.,TRBD2,TRBV27,TGTGCCAGCAGTTTCACTAGCGGGAGGGCCTCGGCAGATACGCAGTATTTT,CASSFTSGRASADTQYF
TRBJ2-2,.,TRBD2,TRBV28,TGTGCCAGCACCCTTGGGGGCGGGGGGCGCGCCACCGGGGAGCTGTTTTTT,CASTLGGGGRATGELFF
TRBJ1-1,.,.,TRBV3-1/TRBV3-2,TGTGCCAGCAGTGATACAGAGAACACTGAAGCTTTCTTT,CASSDTENTEAFF
TRBJ2-1,few,TRBD2,TRBV24-1,TGTGCCACCAGTCCCGGGGGAACGGGAGGGGCGGGTGAGCAGTTCTTC,CATSPGGTGGAGEQFF
TRBJ1-1,few,.,TRBV5-1,TGCGCCAGCAGCTTGGAACCTCGCGGTGAAGCTTTCTTT,CASSLEPRGEAFF
TRBJ2-7,.,TRBD2,TRBV27,TGTGCCAGCAGTTCCCGACTAGCCAGCCACGAGCAGTACTTC,CASSSRLASHEQYF
TRBJ2-1,.,TRBD2,TRBV6-4,TGTGCCAGCAGTGAAAAGAGCGGGGGGACCCCCCTGAGCTCCTACAATGAGCAGTTCTTC,CASSEKSGGTPLSSYNEQFF
TRBJ1-1,.,TRBD1,TRBV7-9,TGTGCCAGCAGCCGCGGGGACAGGGCGAACACTGAAGCTTTCTTT,CASSRGDRANTEAFF
TRBJ2-4,.,.,TRBV4-1,TGCGCCAGCAGCCAAGTCATCGCTGCGGGCATTCAGTACTTC,CASSQVIAAGIQYF
TRBJ1-2,.,.,TRBV7-8,TGTGCCAGCAGCTTACGACAGGACCTTAACTATGGCTACACCTTC,CASSLRQDLNYGYTF
TRBJ1-5,few,.,TRBV12-3/TRBV12-4,TGTGCCAGCAGTTTTAGCGACGGTCAGCCCCAGCATTTT,CASSFSDGQPQHF
TRBJ1-1,.,TRBD1,TRBV23-1,TGCGCCACACCCGGGACAGGGGGCACTGAAGCTTTCTTT,CATPGTGGTEAFF
TRBJ1-6,.,.,TRBV15,TGTGCCACCAGTGGGAGTTCCTATAATTCACCCCTCCACTTT,CATSGSSYNSPLHF
TRBJ2-7,.,TRBD2,TRBV5-1,TGCGCCAGCAGCTTGAGAGCGGGAGGGTACGAGCAGTACTTC,CASSLRAGGYEQYF
TRBJ1-5,.,TRBD1,TRBV5-1,TGCGCCAGCAGCCGCGGGACAGGGAGCAATCAGCCCCAGCATTTT,CASSRGTGSNQPQHF
TRBJ2-1,.,TRBD2,TRBV5-1,TGCGCCAGCAGCTTGGAGGGCGGGAGGGGTAATGAGCAGTTCTTC,CASSLEGGRGNEQFF
TRBJ2-5,few,.,TRBV11-2,TGTGCCAGCAGCCGCGACCCGACGGGGACCCAGTACTTC,CASSRDPTGTQYF
TRBJ1-5,.,TRBD1,TRBV4-2,TGTGCCAGCAGCCAAACACCCGACAGGGCAGGGGGTCAGCCCCAGCATTTT,CASSQTPDRAGGQPQHF
TRBJ1-3,.,TRBD1,TRBV9,TGTGCCAGCAGCCTGTCAGGGACAGCCGGAAACACCATATATTTT,CASSLSGTAGNTIYF
TRBJ2-5,.,TRBD1,TRBV6-5,TGTGCCAGCAGTCCGGGACAGGGGGGTCTGGAGACCCAGTACTTC,CASSPGQGGLETQYF
TRBJ2-3,once,.,TRBV6-2/TRBV6-3,TGTGCCAGCAGTGGGGTTTTCGCGGGGTCGCGTAGCACAGATACGCAGTATTTT,CASSGVFAGSRSTDTQYF
TRBJ1-2,.,.,TRBV6-1,TGTGCCAGCAGTGAATTGGCGCGGATAGGTGGCTACACCTTC,CASSELARIGGYTF
TRBJ1-1,.,TRBD1,TRBV29-1,TGCAGCGTTGAGAGGCAGGGGGTTCACACTGAAGCTTTCTTT,CSVERQGVHTEAFF
TRBJ2-7,.,.,TRBV6-2/TRBV6-3,TGTGCCAGCAGTTACTCGCATAGGAGGAGCTCCTACGAGCAGTACTTC,CASSYSHRRSSYEQYF
TRBJ1-1,.,.,TRBV7-8,TGTGCCAGCAGCTTAGAGCGGCGGGCAAGCACTGAAGCTTTCTTT,CASSLERRASTEAFF
TRBJ1-3,.,.,TRBV30,TGTGCCTGGACGCCGGGGAGCGGAAACACCATATATTTT,CAWTPGSGNTIYF
TRBJ1-2,.,.,TRBV19,TGTGCCAGTAGTATAAGGGGAGGCTACACCTTC,CASSIRGGYTF
TRBJ2-4,once,.,TRBV30,TGTGCCACTCGGGGGTCCAAAAACATTCAGTACTTC,CATRGSKNIQYF
TRBJ1-6,.,.,TRBV3-1/TRBV3-2,TGTGCCAGCAGCTGGGGGCGCGAAAATTCACCCCTCCACTTT,CASSWGRENSPLHF
TRBJ2-7,.,TRBD1,TRBV11-1,TGTGCCAGCAGCTTGGTCGGGACAGTAAACGACGAGCAGTACTTC,CASSLVGTVNDEQYF
TRBJ1-2,once,TRBD1,TRBV5-6,TGTGCCAGCAGCCTAGGACAGGGCCTAGCTAACTATGGCTACACCTTC,CASSLGQGLANYGYTF
TRBJ1-1,.,.,TRBV13,TGTGCCAGCAGCCTGGGAGACATGAACACTGAAGCTTTCTTT,CASSLGDMNTEAFF
TRBJ1-1,.,TRBD1,TRBV3-1/TRBV3-2,TGTGCCAGCAGCCAAGCCTTTACAGGGGACACTGAAGCTTTCTTT,CASSQAFTGDTEAFF